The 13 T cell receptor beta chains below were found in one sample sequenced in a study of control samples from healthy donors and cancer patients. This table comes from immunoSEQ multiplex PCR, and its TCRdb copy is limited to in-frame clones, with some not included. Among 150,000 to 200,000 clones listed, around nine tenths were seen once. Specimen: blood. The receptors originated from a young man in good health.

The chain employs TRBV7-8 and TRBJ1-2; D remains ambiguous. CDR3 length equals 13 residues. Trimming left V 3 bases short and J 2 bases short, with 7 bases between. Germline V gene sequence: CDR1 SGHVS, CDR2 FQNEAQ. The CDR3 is CASSFLGNYGYTF. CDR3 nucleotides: TGTGCCAGCAGCTTTTTAGGGAACTATGGCTACACCTTC.

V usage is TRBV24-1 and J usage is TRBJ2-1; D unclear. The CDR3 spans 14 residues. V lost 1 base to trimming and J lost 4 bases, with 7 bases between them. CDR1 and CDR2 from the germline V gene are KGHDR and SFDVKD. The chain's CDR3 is CATSDFDGYNEQFF. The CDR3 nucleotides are TGTGCCACCAGTGATTTCGACGGATACAATGAGCAGTTCTTC.

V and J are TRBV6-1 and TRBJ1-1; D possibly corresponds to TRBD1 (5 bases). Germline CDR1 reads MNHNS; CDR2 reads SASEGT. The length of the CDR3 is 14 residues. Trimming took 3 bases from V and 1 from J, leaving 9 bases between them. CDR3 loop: CASSEGRSNTEAFF. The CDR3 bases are TGTGCCAGCAGTGAGGGACGGTCGAACACTGAAGCTTTCTTT.

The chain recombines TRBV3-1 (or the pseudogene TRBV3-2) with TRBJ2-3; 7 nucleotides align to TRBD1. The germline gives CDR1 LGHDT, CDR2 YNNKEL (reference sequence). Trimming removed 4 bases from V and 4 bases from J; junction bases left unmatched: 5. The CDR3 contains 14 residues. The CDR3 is CASSRRQGSDTQYF. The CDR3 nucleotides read TGTGCCAGCAGCCGCCGACAGGGATCAGATACGCAGTATTTT.

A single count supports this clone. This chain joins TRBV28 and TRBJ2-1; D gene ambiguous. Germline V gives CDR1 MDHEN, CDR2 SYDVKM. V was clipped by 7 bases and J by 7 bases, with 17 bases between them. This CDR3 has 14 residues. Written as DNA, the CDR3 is TGTGCCAGCACGAACCTCGGCGGAGTAAATGAGCAGTTCTTC. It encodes CASTNLGGVNEQFF.

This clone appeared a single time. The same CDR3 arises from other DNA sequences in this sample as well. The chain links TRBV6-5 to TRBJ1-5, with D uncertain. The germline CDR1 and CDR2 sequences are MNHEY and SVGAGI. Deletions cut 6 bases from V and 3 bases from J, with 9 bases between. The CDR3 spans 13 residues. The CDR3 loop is CASRQVNNQPQHF. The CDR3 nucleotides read TGTGCCAGCAGGCAGGTGAACAATCAGCCCCAGCATTTT.

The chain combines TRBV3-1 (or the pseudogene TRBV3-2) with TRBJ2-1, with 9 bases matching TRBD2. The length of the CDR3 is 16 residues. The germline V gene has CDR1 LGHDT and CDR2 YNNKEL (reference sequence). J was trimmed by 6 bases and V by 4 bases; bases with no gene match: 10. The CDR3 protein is CASSPRRPSGVNEQFF. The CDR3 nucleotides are TGTGCCAGCAGCCCCCGCCGGCCTAGCGGGGTCAATGAGCAGTTCTTC.

CDR3: CASSYSGLNSGNTIYF. CDR3 sequence (DNA): TGTGCCAGCAGTTACTCGGGACTGAACTCTGGAAACACCATATATTTT. This sequence joins TRBV6-5 and TRBJ1-3; a possible D gene is TRBD1 (5 bases). This CDR3 has 16 amino acids. Trimming pared 0 bases from V and 0 bases from J, leaving 9 bases between. Germline lookup yields CDR1 MNHEY and CDR2 SVGAGI.

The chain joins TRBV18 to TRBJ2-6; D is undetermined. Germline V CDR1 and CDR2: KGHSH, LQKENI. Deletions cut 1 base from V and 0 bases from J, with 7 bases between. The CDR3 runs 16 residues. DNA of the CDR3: TGTGCCAGCTCACCACTTCAAAGCTCTGGGGCCAACGTCCTGACTTTC. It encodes CASSPLQSSGANVLTF. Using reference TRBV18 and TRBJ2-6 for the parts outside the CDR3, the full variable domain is NAGVMQNPRHLVRRRGQEARLRCSPMKGHSHVYWYRQLPEEGLKFMVYLQKENIIDESGMPKERFSAEFPKEGPSILRIQQVVRGDSAAYFCASSPLQSSGANVLTFGAGSRLTVL.

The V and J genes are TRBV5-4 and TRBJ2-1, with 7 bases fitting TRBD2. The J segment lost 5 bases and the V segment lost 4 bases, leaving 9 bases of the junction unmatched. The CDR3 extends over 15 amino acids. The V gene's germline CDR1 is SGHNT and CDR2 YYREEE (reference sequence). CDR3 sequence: CASSPRGAGNNEQFF. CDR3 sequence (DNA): TGTGCCAGCAGCCCCCGGGGAGCGGGAAACAATGAGCAGTTCTTC.

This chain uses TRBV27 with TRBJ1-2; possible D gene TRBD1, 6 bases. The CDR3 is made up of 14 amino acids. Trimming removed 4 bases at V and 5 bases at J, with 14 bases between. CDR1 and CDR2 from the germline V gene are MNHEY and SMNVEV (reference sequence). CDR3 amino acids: CASSSSGGRYGYTF. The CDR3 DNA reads TGTGCCAGCAGTTCGTCCGGGGGCAGATATGGCTACACCTTC.

This CDR3 reads CASSYVGDGYTF. In nucleotides, the CDR3 is TGTGCCAGCAGTTACGTTGGGGACGGCTACACCTTC. The chain combines TRBV6-6 with TRBJ1-2, with a weak D call TRBD1 (5 bases). The CDR3 runs 12 residues. Germline V gives CDR1 MNHNY, CDR2 SVGAGI (reference sequence). The ends were cut back, 2 bases at V and 8 bases at J, with 9 bases in the middle.

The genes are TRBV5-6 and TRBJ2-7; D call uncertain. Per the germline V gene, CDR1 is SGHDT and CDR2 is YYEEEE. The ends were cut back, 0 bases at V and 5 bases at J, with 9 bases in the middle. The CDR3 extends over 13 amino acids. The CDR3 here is CASSLVAGDEQYF. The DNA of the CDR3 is TGTGCCAGCAGCTTGGTGGCAGGAGACGAGCAGTACTTC.